One T cell receptor (beta chain) is described in this entry. This table comes from immunoSEQ multiplex PCR, and its TCRdb copy is limited to in-frame clones, with some not included. The sample lists 70,000 to 100,000 clones, 70% to 90% occurring once. These data belong to a study of T cell responses to AZD1222 COVID-19 vaccine. The germline V gene encodes CDR1 SGHAT and CDR2 FQDESV (reference sequence). V was trimmed by 1 base and J by 7 bases, leaving 19 bases between them. CDR3 length: 16 residues. The input for sequencing was peripheral blood, taken 28 days after the second AZD1222 dose. This clonotype was sampled from an adult who received the AZD1222 COVID-19 vaccine. The chain employs TRBV11-1 and TRBJ1-1; TRBD1 might be the D (6 bases). The CDR3 loop is CASSLVPIGTPDEAFF. The CDR3 nucleotides read TGTGCCAGCAGCTTAGTCCCCATCGGGACACCCGATGAAGCTTTCTTT.